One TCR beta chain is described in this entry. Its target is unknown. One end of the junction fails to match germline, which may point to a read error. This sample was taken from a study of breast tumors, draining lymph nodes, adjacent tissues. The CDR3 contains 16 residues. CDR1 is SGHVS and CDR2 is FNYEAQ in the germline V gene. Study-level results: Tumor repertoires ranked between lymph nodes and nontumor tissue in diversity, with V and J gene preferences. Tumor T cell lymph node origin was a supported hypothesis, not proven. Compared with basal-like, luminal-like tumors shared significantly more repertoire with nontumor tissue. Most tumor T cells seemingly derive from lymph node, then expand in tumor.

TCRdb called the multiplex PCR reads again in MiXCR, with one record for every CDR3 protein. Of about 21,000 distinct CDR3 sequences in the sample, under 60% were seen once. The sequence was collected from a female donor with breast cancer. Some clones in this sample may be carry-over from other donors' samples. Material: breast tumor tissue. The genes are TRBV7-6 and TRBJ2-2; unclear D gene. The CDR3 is CASSLDFLPNIGELFF. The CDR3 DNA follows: TGTGCCAGCAGCCTTGACTTCCTCCCGAACATCGGGGAGCTGTTTTTT. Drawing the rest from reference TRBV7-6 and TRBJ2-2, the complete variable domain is GAGVSQSPRYKVTKRGQDVALRCDPISGHVSLYWYRQALGQGPEFLTYFNYEAQQDKSGLPNDRFSAERPEGSISTLTIQRTEQRDSAMYRCASSLDFLPNIGELFFGEGSRLTVL.